These 20 T cell receptor beta chains share one sample of origin, sequenced in a study of blood T cell repertoires in COVID-19. Data came from immunoSEQ multiplex PCR; TCRdb stores just in-frame clones and leaves some out. This sample yields some 130,000 clones, of which roughly 69% are seen a single time; 1.5% to 2% belongs to the top ten. The sequenced sample consisted of peripheral blood. The origin of the receptors is a woman in her seventies with acute or convalescent COVID-19.

This chain connects TRBV19 to TRBJ1-5, with D hard to call. The CDR3 length is 15 residues. The V end lost 3 bases, the J end lost 3 bases, and 12 bases lay between the germline ends. Germline loops: CDR1 LNHDA, CDR2 SQIVND (reference sequence). CDR3 bases: TGTGCCAGTAGTATGAATCCAAACACCAATCAGCCCCAGCATTTT. Protein sequence: CASSMNPNTNQPQHF.

V is TRBV24-1 and J is TRBJ2-5; the match to TRBD2 covers 9 bases. CDR1 and CDR2 from the germline V gene are KGHDR and SFDVKD. With V trimmed by 3 bases and J by 0 bases, 4 bases remained unmatched. The CDR3 consists of 16 residues. The CDR3 DNA sequence: TGTGCCACCAGTGATGTGGCTAGCGGGGACCAAGAGACCCAGTACTTC. As protein: CATSDVASGDQETQYF.

This chain joins TRBV2 and TRBJ2-5; D is unclear. Germline V gene lookup returns CDR1 SNHLY and CDR2 FYNNEI. V was pared by 3 bases and J by 1 base, with 9 bases between. This CDR3 spans 14 amino acids. The CDR3 DNA reads TGTGCCAGCAGTGAGTTTTCCGTCCAAGAGACCCAGTACTTC. Amino acid sequence: CASSEFSVQETQYF.

The rearrangement joins TRBV30 to TRBJ2-5; D not certain. The CDR3 covers 11 residues. Trimming shortened V by 2 bases and J by 4 bases, and 5 bases separated the two germline ends. Per the germline V gene, CDR1 is GTSNPN and CDR2 is SVGIG (reference sequence). The CDR3 DNA reads TGTGCCTGGAGTTCAGGAGAGACCCAGTACTTC. Protein: CAWSSGETQYF.

CDR3 protein: CASSLTGTVSGNTIYF. The DNA for the CDR3 is TGTGCCAGCAGTTTAACCGGGACAGTCTCTGGAAACACCATATATTTT. The genes are TRBV28 and TRBJ1-3; 7 bases agree with TRBD1. This CDR3 spans 16 amino acids. Germline CDR1 is MDHEN and CDR2 is SYDVKM. V dropped 2 bases and J dropped 0; count of bases not matched to a gene: 4.

This sequence joins TRBV28 and TRBJ1-1; TRBD1 matches 8 bases. In germline, CDR1 is MDHEN, CDR2 SYDVKM. The CDR3 length is 15 residues. The junction had 7 bases not matched to a gene; V was cut back by 6 bases and J by 1 base. CDR3 bases: TGTGCCAGCAGACATTGGACAGGGCGGAACACTGAAGCTTTCTTT. Its translation: CASRHWTGRNTEAFF.

The genes are TRBV7-2 and TRBJ2-3, with 14 bases matching TRBD2. With V trimmed by 4 bases and J by 3 bases, 15 bases remained unmatched. Germline V gene lookup returns CDR1 SGHTA and CDR2 FQGNSA. CDR3 length: 20 residues. The CDR3 bases are TGTGCCAGCAGCTCAGCAGAATTCGGGACTAGCGGGGGCTTTACAGATACGCAGTATTTT. Translated, it gives CASSSAEFGTSGGFTDTQYF.

This clone was seen a single time. The chain uses TRBV11-3 and TRBJ2-3, with TRBD2 matching 13 bases. V lost 3 bases, J lost 6 bases, and 3 bases stayed unmatched. This CDR3 spans 15 amino acids. Germline V gene sequence: CDR1 SGHNT, CDR2 YENEEA. The DNA for the CDR3 is TGTGCCAGCAGCTTGGGACTAGCGGGAATTGATACGCAGTATTTT. Its protein product is CASSLGLAGIDTQYF.

The rearrangement links TRBV28 to TRBJ1-5; TRBD1 aligns across 9 bases. V shed 6 bases and J 6 bases; nucleotides not matched to a gene: 9. The CDR3 length is 15 residues. CDR1 and CDR2 (germline): MDHEN, SYDVKM. Here the CDR3 reads CASSPGTGLGQPQHF. The CDR3 DNA reads as TGTGCCAGCAGCCCCGGGACAGGGTTAGGTCAGCCCCAGCATTTT.

The chain carries TRBV19 and TRBJ2-1, with 7 bases matching TRBD2. This CDR3 is 13 amino acids long. J was trimmed by 4 bases and V by 8 bases; bases with no gene match: 5. CDR1 and CDR2 from the germline V gene are LNHDA and SQIVND (reference sequence). The chain's CDR3 is CASESGTYNEQFF. The CDR3, as DNA: TGTGCCAGTGAGAGCGGGACGTACAATGAGCAGTTCTTC.

Many counts were recorded for this clone. The J gene is TRBJ2-2, the V gene TRBV29-1; 8 bases are shared with TRBD1. The CDR3 runs 17 residues. V trimming: 6 bases; J trimming: 2 bases; junction bases outside the gene matches: 14. From germline, CDR1 is SQVTM and CDR2 ANQGSEA. The CDR3 loop is CSVQKRAGGFNTGELFF. CDR3 in DNA: TGCAGCGTCCAAAAACGGGCAGGGGGCTTCAACACCGGGGAGCTGTTTTTT.

Only a few counts were recorded for this clone. Germline and junction disagree at one end, which may indicate a read error. The chain carries TRBV27 and TRBJ2-1; 8 bases line up with TRBD2. The CDR3 extends over 16 amino acids. Germline V lookup: CDR1 MNHEY, CDR2 SMNVEV (reference sequence). The CDR3 bases are TGTGCCAGCAGTCTATCGAGCGGGGGCCCCTACAATGAGCAGTTCTTC. Protein: CASSLSSGGPYNEQFF.

This clone was observed once. The V and J genes are TRBV10-3 and TRBJ2-2, with 9 bases matching TRBD1. Germline V gives CDR1 ENHRY, CDR2 SYGVKD. The J segment lost 6 bases and the V segment lost 10 bases, leaving 15 bases of the junction unmatched. The length of the CDR3 is 16 residues. The CDR3 loop reads CATRLTGQGISGELFF. CDR3 bases: TGTGCCACCCGACTAACGGGACAGGGAATTTCCGGGGAGCTGTTTTTT.

The CDR3: CASRQGIGELFF. The CDR3 DNA reads as TGTGCCAGCAGACAGGGGATCGGGGAGCTGTTTTTT. This chain joins TRBV6-5 and TRBJ2-2, with TRBD1 matching 7 bases. CDR1 MNHEY and CDR2 SVGAGI come from the germline V gene. With V trimmed by 6 bases and J by 7 bases, 2 bases remained unmatched. This CDR3 has 12 amino acids.

The rearrangement uses TRBV5-8 and TRBJ1-5, with TRBD1 matching 8 bases. This CDR3 comprises 15 residues. Germline V lookup: CDR1 SGHTS, CDR2 YDEGEE. J lost 1 base, V lost 4 bases, and 4 bases had no gene match. CDR3 region: CASSPRQGSNQPQHF. The DNA for the CDR3 is TGTGCCAGCAGCCCTAGACAGGGGAGCAATCAGCCCCAGCATTTT.

CDR3 DNA sequence: TGTGCCAGCAGCGGGACAGGGGGCAGCTATGGCTACACCTTC. Translating it yields CASSGTGGSYGYTF. The chain is built from TRBV27 and TRBJ1-2, with 12 bases matching TRBD1. J gave up 4 bases and V 6 bases, and 3 bases lay outside the gene matches. The germline V gene has CDR1 MNHEY and CDR2 SMNVEV (reference sequence). There are 14 residues in the CDR3.

This clone was recorded only once. The J gene is TRBJ2-1, the V gene TRBV19, with 7 bases lining up with TRBD1. CDR1 and CDR2 from the germline V gene are LNHDA and SQIVND (reference sequence). This CDR3 contains 16 residues. V trimming: 8 bases; J trimming: 10 bases; junction bases outside the gene matches: 20. The DNA for the CDR3 is TGTGCCAGTGCCTCTTATGACAGGGTGGGTCACAGGGAGCAGTTCTTC. Amino acid sequence: CASASYDRVGHREQFF.

This clone was seen only a few times. This sequence joins TRBV29-1 and TRBJ1-2; D is possibly TRBD1 (6 bases). The CDR3 covers 14 residues. Germline assignment: CDR1 SQVTM and CDR2 ANQGSEA. V dropped 2 bases and J dropped 5 bases, with 15 bases sitting between them. The DNA for the CDR3 is TGCAGCGTTGAAAAAAGGACAGAAGGGTATGGCTACACCTTC. It is translated as CSVEKRTEGYGYTF.

The chain uses TRBV9 and TRBJ2-3, with 12 nucleotides matching TRBD2. Germline V gene sequence: CDR1 SGDLS, CDR2 YYNGEE. The trim removed 4 bases at V and 6 bases at J, leaving 24 bases unmatched. The CDR3 runs to 21 residues. The CDR3 sequence: CASSSRTGHGLAGILWDTQYF. The CDR3 DNA reads TGTGCCAGCAGCTCTAGAACCGGCCACGGACTAGCGGGGATTCTTTGGGATACGCAGTATTTT.

The rearrangement joins TRBV15 to TRBJ2-7; TRBD1 is a possible D gene (5 bases). From germline, CDR1 is LNHNV and CDR2 YYDKDF (reference sequence). The CDR3 length is 14 residues. V was trimmed by 3 bases and J by 0 bases, leaving 9 bases between them. DNA for the CDR3: TGTGCCACCAGCAGCGACAGATACTCCTACGAGCAGTACTTC. This translates into CATSSDRYSYEQYF.